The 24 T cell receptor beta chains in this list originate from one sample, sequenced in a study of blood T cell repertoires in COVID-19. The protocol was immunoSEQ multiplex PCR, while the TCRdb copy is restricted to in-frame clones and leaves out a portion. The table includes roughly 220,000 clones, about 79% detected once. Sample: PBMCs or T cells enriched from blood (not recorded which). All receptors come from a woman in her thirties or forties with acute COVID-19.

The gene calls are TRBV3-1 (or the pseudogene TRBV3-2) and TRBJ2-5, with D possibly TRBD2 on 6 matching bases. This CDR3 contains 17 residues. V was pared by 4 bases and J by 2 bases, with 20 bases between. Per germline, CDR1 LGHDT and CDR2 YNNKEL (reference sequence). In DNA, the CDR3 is TGTGCCAGCAGCCCTCGTGGTCTGGGGGGTCAACAAGAGACCCAGTACTTC. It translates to CASSPRGLGGQQETQYF.

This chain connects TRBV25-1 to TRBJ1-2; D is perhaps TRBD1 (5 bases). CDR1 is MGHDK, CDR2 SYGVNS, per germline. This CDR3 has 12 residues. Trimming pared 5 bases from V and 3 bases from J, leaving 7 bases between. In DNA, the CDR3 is TGTGCCAGCAGTCCAGGGTACTATGGCTACACCTTC. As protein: CASSPGYYGYTF.

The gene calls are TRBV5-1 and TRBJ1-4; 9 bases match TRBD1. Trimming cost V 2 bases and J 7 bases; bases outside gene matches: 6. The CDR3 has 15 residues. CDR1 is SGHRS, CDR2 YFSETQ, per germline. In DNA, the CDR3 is TGCGCCAGCAGCTTACAGGGGGCGAAAAGTGAAAAACTGTTTTTT. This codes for CASSLQGAKSEKLFF.

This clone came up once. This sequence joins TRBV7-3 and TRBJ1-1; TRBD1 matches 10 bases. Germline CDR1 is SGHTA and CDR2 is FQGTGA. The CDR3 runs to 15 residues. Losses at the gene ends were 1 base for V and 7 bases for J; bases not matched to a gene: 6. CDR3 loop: CASSLMGQGIGEAFF. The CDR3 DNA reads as TGTGCCAGCAGCTTAATGGGACAGGGGATCGGTGAAGCTTTCTTT.

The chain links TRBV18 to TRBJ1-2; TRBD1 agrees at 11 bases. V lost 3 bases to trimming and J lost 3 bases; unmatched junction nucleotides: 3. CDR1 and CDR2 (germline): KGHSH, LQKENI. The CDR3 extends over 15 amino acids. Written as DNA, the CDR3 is TGTGCCAGCTCACCGAGGACAGGGGGCGACTATGGCTACACCTTC. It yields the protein CASSPRTGGDYGYTF.

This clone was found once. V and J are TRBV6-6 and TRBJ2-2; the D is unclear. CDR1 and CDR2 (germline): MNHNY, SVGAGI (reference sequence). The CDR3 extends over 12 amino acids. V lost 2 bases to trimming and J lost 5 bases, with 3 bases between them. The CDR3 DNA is TGTGCCAGCAGTTACCTAACCGGGGAGCTGTTTTTT. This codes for CASSYLTGELFF.

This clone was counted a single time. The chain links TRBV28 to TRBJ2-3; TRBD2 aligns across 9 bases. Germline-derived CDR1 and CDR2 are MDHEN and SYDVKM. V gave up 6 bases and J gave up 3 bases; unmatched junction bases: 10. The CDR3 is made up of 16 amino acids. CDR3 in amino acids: CASRIGAGGPTDTQYF. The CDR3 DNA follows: TGTGCCAGCAGAATAGGGGCGGGAGGGCCTACAGATACGCAGTATTTT.

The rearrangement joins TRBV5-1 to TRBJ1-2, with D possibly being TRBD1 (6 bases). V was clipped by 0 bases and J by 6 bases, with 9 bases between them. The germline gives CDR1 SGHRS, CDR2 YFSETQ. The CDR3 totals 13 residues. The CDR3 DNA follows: TGCGCCAGCAGCTTGGAAGGGACAAATGGCTACACCTTC. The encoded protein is CASSLEGTNGYTF.

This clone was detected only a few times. The CDR3 reads CASEQKGTVRVRPYNSPLHF. In DNA, the CDR3 is TGTGCCAGCGAACAAAAGGGGACAGTGAGGGTCAGGCCCTATAATTCACCCCTCCACTTT. V and J are TRBV28 and TRBJ1-6, with 7 nucleotides matching TRBD1. CDR3 length equals 20 residues. V was clipped by 8 bases and J by 2 bases; unmatched bases: 21. Germline-derived CDR1 and CDR2 are MDHEN and SYDVKM. Supplemented by reference TRBV28 and TRBJ1-6, the full variable domain reads DVKVTQSSRYLVKRTGEKVFLECVQDMDHENMFWYRQDPGLGLRLIYFSYDVKMKEKGDIPEGYSVSREKKERFSLILESASTNQTSMYLCASEQKGTVRVRPYNSPLHFGNGTRLTVT.

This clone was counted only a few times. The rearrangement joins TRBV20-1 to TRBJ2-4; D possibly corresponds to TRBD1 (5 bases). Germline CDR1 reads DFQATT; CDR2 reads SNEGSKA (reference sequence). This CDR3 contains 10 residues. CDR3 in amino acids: CSQGRDIQYF. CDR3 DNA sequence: TGCAGCCAGGGCAGGGACATTCAGTACTTC.

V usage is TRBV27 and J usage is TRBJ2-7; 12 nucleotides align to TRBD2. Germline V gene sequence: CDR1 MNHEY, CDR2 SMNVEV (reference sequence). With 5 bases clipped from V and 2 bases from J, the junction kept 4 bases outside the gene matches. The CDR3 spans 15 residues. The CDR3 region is CASSPSGRAPYEQYF. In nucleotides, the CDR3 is TGTGCCAGCAGTCCTAGCGGGAGGGCCCCCTACGAGCAGTACTTC.

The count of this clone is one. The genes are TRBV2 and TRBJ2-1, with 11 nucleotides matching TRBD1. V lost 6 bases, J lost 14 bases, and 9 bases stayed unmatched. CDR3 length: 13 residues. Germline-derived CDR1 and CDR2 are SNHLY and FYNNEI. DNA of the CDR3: TGTGCCAGCAGGGCCGGACAGGGGGCATTTGAGTTCTTC. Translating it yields CASRAGQGAFEFF. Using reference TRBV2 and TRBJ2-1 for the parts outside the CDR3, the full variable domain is EPEVTQTPSHQVTQMGQEVILRCVPISNHLYFYWYRQILGQKVEFLVSFYNNEISEKSEIFDDQFSVERPDGSNFTLKIRSTKLEDSAMYFCASRAGQGAFEFFGPGTRLTVL.

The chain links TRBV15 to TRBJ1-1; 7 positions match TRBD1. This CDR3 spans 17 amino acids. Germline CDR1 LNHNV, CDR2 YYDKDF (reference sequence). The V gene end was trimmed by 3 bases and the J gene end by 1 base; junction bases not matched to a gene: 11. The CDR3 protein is CATSSYQTGRKNTEAFF. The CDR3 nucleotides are TGTGCCACCAGCAGCTACCAGACAGGGCGTAAGAACACTGAAGCTTTCTTT.

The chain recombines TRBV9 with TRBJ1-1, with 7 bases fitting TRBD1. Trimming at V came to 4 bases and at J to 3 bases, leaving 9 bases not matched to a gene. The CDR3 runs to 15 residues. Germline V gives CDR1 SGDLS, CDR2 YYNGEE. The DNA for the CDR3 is TGTGCCAGCAGCTTAATCGAAACAGGGGACACTGAAGCTTTCTTT. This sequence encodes CASSLIETGDTEAFF.

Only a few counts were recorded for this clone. CDR3 in amino acids: CASSYSRTGSGYGYTF. The CDR3 nucleotides read TGTGCCAGCAGTTACTCGAGAACAGGGAGCGGCTATGGCTACACCTTC. The chain employs TRBV6-5 and TRBJ1-2, with D possibly matching TRBD1 (6 bases). Per germline, CDR1 MNHEY and CDR2 SVGAGI. Deletions cut 0 bases from V and 4 bases from J, with 15 bases between. The CDR3 spans 16 residues.

The CDR3 region is CASSLGQGAVEQYF. Written as DNA, the CDR3 is TGCGCCAGCAGCCTCGGACAGGGGGCTGTCGAGCAGTACTTC. V and J are TRBV4-1 and TRBJ2-7; TRBD1 aligns across 11 bases. The V and J ends lost 4 bases and 6 bases, in that order; junction bases with no gene match: 5. Germline CDR1 is MGHRA and CDR2 is YSYEKL. This CDR3 has 14 amino acids.

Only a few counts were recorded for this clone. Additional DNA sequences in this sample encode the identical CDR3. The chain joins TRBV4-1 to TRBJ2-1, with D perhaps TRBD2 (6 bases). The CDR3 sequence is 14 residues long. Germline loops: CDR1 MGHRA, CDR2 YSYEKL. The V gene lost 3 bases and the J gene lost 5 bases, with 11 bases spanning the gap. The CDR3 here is CASSQAGRNNEQFF. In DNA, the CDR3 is TGCGCCAGCAGCCAGGCGGGACGGAACAATGAGCAGTTCTTC.

As DNA, the CDR3 is TGTGCCAGCTCACCAAGAGGCGGGGACTATGGCTACACCTTC. It translates to CASSPRGGDYGYTF. The rearrangement links TRBV18 to TRBJ1-2; D gene uncertain. The V gene's germline CDR1 is KGHSH and CDR2 LQKENI. Between the trimmed V and J ends, which lost 2 bases and 3 bases, there was a span of 10 bases. The CDR3 has 14 residues. Based on the CDR3 plus reference TRBV18 and TRBJ1-2, the full variable domain is NAGVMQNPRHLVRRRGQEARLRCSPMKGHSHVYWYRQLPEEGLKFMVYLQKENIIDESGMPKERFSAEFPKEGPSILRIQQVVRGDSAAYFCASSPRGGDYGYTFGSGTRLTVV.

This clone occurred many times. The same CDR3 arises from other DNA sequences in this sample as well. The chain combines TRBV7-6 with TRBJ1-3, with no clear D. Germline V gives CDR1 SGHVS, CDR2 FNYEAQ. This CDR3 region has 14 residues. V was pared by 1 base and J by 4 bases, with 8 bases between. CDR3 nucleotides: TGTGCCAGCAGCTTAGGAGGTCAGGGAAACACCATATATTTT. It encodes CASSLGGQGNTIYF.

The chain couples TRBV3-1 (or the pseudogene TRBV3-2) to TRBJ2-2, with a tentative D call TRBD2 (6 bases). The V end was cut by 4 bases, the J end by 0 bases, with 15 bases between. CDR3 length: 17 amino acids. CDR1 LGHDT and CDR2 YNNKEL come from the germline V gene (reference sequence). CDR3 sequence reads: CASSLTRGYPNTGELFF. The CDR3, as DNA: TGTGCCAGCAGCCTCACACGGGGGTATCCGAACACCGGGGAGCTGTTTTTT.

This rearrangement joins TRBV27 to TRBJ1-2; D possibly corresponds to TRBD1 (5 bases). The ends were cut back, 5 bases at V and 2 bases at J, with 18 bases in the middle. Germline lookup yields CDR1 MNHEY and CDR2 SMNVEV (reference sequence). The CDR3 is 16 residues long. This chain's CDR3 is CASSSLQGIRNYGYTF. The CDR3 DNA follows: TGTGCCAGCAGTAGCCTCCAGGGTATTAGGAACTATGGCTACACCTTC.

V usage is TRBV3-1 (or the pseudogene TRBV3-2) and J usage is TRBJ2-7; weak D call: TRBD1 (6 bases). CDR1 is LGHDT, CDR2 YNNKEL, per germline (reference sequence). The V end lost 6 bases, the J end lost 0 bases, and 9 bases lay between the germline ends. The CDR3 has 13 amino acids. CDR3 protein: CASRRDNSYEQYF. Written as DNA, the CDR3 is TGTGCCAGCAGAAGGGACAACTCCTACGAGCAGTACTTC.

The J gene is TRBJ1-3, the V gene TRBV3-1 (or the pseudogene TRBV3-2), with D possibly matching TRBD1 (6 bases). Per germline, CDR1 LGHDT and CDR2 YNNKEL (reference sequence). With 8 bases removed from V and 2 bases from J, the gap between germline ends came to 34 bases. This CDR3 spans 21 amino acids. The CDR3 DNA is TGTGCCAGCTCGAACCCGCCCTCTCTCTCGGCAATGACAGGACCTGGAAACACCATATATTTT. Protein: CASSNPPSLSAMTGPGNTIYF.

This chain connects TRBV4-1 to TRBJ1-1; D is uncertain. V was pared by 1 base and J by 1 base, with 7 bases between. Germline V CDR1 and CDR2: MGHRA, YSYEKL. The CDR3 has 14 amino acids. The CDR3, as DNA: TGCGCCAGCAGCCAAGCTCTAACGAACACTGAAGCTTTCTTT. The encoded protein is CASSQALTNTEAFF.